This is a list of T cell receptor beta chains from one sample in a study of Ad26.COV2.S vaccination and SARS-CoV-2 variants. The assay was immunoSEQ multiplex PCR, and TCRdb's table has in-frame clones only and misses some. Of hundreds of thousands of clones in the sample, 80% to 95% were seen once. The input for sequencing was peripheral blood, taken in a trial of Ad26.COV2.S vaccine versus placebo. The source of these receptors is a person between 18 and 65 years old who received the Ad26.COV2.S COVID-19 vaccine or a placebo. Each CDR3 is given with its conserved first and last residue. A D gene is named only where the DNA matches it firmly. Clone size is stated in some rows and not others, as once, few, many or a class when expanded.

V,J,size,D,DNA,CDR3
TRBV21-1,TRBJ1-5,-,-,TGTGCCAGCAGCAACTGCGGGGTCCGGGTCGGTCAGCCCCAGCATTTT,CASSNCGVRVGQPQHF
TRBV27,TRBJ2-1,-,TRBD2,TGTGCCGCGGGGGGCGGCTTATACAATGAGCAGTTCTTC,CAAGGGLYNEQFF
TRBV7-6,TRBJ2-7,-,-,TGTGCCAGCAGCTCCGGGACATCGAACGAGCAGTACTTC,CASSSGTSNEQYF
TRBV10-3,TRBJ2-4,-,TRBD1,TGTGCCATGGGACAGGGAACGGACATTCAGTACTTC,CAMGQGTDIQYF
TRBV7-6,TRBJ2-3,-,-,TGTGCCAGCAGCGCAAACGCAGATACGCAGTATTTT,CASSANADTQYF
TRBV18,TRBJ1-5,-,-,TGTGCCAGCTCACCAGGAGCAGGGGGCAATCAGCCCCAGCATTTT,CASSPGAGGNQPQHF
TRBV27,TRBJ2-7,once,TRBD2,TGTGCCAGCAGTCATCTAGCGGGAGGGATGTCGCCCGAGCAGTACTTC,CASSHLAGGMSPEQYF
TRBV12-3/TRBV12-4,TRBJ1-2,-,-,TGTGCCAGCAGTTTGTTAGGGGACTATGGCTACACCTTC,CASSLLGDYGYTF
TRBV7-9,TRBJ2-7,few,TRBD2,TGTGCCAGCAGCTTACTAGCGGGGTCCTACGAGCAGTACTTC,CASSLLAGSYEQYF
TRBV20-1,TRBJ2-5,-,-,TGCAGTGTGACCCCGGGCGAGACCCAGTACTTC,CSVTPGETQYF
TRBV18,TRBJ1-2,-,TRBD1,TGTGCCAGCTCACCAACGCAGGGGGGTTATGGCTACACCTTC,CASSPTQGGYGYTF
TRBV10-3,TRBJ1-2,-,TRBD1,TGTGCCATCAGGAACCGGGACAGTGATAACTATGGCTACACCTTC,CAIRNRDSDNYGYTF
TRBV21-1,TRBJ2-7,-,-,TGTGCCAGCAGCTCTACTAGCGGGAGTTCCTACGAGCAGTACTTC,CASSSTSGSSYEQYF
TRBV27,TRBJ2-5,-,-,TGTGCCAGCAGTTTATCAATGTTCGCGGCCAATTATCAAGAGACCCAGTACTTC,CASSLSMFAANYQETQYF
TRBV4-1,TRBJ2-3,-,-,TGCGCCAGCAGCCAACCGGCGGGGGCTAGCACAGATACGCAGTATTTT,CASSQPAGASTDTQYF
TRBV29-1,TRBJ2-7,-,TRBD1,TGCAGCGCCTTCGGGGAGACAGGGAGCTACGAGCAGTACTTC,CSAFGETGSYEQYF
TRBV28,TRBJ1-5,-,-,TGTGCCAGCAGTACCCAGACAGTTCAGCCCCAGCATTTT,CASSTQTVQPQHF
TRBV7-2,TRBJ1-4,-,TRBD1,TGTGCCAGCAGCTCCTGGACAGGGGGCGAAAAACTGTTTTTT,CASSSWTGGEKLFF
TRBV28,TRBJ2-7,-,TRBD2,TGTGCCAGCAGTTTAGGGCGGGGGGGAAGTTCCTACGAGCAGTACTTC,CASSLGRGGSSYEQYF
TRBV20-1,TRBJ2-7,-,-,TGCAGCCCTTATCAGGGTAACGAGCAGTACTTC,CSPYQGNEQYF
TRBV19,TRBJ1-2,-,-,TGTGCCAGTCGAGTCGAACGCCACCCCTATGGCTACACCTTC,CASRVERHPYGYTF
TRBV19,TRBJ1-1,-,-,TGTGCCAGTAGTATAAAGTCTGAAGCTTTCTTT,CASSIKSEAFF
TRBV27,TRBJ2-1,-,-,TGTGCCAGCAGTGTGCGATTAGGGGGAGGGCTGGGCAATGAGCAGTTCTTC,CASSVRLGGGLGNEQFF
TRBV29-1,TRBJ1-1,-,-,TGCAGCGTTGGTTCAGGGGTAGGGCTAACTGACACTGAAGCTTTCTTT,CSVGSGVGLTDTEAFF
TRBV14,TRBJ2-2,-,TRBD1,TGTGCCAGCAGCCTTCAACCCGGGACAGGGGTTGCCGGGGAGCTGTTTTTT,CASSLQPGTGVAGELFF
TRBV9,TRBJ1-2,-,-,TGTGCCAGCAGCGTAGACCAAAACTATGGCTACACCTTC,CASSVDQNYGYTF
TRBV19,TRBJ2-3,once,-,TGTGCCAGTAATTACGGGTGGGGGTCAGATACGCAGTATTTT,CASNYGWGSDTQYF
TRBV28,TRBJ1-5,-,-,TGTGCCATCACGGGGGGGGTCGATCAGCCCCAGCATTTT,CAITGGVDQPQHF
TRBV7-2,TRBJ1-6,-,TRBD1,TGTGCCAGCAGCTCCGCACCGGGACAGGGAAATTCACCCCTCCACTTT,CASSSAPGQGNSPLHF
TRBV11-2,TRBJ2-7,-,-,TGTGCCAGCAGCTTCTCGGACATACGCTACGAGCAGTACTTC,CASSFSDIRYEQYF
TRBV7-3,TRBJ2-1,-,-,TGTGCCAGCAGCCAGGAGAGCTCCTACAATGAGCAGTTCTTC,CASSQESSYNEQFF
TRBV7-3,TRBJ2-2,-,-,TGTGCCAGCAGCTTAAGTTTAGCCCATTCGGGCACCGGGGAGCTGTTTTTT,CASSLSLAHSGTGELFF
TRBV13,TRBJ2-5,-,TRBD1,TGTGCCAGCAGCTCCCCGGGACAGGGCACTTTCCAGGAGACCCAGTACTTC,CASSSPGQGTFQETQYF
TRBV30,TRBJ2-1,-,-,TGTGCCTGGAGTCGAGAAAATGAGCAGTTCTTC,CAWSRENEQFF
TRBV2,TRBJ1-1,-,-,TGTGCCAGCAACGGTCCAGGGGCCCACGCTTTCTTT,CASNGPGAHAFF
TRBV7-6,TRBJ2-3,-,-,TGTGCCAGCAGCTTAGGGGTCGGGAGTCCGACAGATACGCAGTATTTT,CASSLGVGSPTDTQYF
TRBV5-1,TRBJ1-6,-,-,TGCGCCAGCAGCGACCAAGGGGGGGCTTCACCCCTCCACTTT,CASSDQGGASPLHF
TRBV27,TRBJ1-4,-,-,TGTGCCAGCAGTTCGGATTTGCAGGCAACTAATGAAAAACTGTTTTTT,CASSSDLQATNEKLFF
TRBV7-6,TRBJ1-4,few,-,TGTGCCAGCAGCCCCGGACAGCTTAATGAAAAACTGTTTTTT,CASSPGQLNEKLFF
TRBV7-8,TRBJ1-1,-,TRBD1,TGTGCCAGCAGCCCGGCGGGGACAGTGAACACTGAAGCTTTCTTT,CASSPAGTVNTEAFF
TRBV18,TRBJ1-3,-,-,TGTGCCAGCACAGACATCCGGCGAAGCTCTGGAAACACCATATATTTT,CASTDIRRSSGNTIYF
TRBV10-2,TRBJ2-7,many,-,TGCGCCAGCAGTGAGGAGACAGGTGGATCCTACGAGCAGTACTTC,CASSEETGGSYEQYF
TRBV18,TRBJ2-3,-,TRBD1,TGTGCCAGCTCCCCGCTACGTAGAGGACAGGATATCACAGATACGCAGTATTTT,CASSPLRRGQDITDTQYF
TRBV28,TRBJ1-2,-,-,TGTGCCAGCAGTTTCGGACAGTATGGCTACACCTTC,CASSFGQYGYTF
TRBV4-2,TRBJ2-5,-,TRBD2,TGTGCCAGCAGCCAATTCGGGGGACTAGCGGGGAATCAAGAGACCCAGTACTTC,CASSQFGGLAGNQETQYF
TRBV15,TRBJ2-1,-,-,TGTGCCACCAGCAGAGCAACAGCAAGCTCCTACAATGAGCAGTTCTTC,CATSRATASSYNEQFF
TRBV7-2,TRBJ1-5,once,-,TGTGCCAGCAGCTTAGAGGCCAGGGGCGGTCAGCCCCAGCATTTT,CASSLEARGGQPQHF
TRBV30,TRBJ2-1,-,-,TGTGCCTGGAGTTTCAGGGGAGGTTTTGAGCAGTTCTTC,CAWSFRGGFEQFF